These 15 T cell receptor beta chains were all obtained from the same sample, sequenced in a study of human T cells and chemical hapten exposure. Described time point: patch test 2, 6 weeks after DPC sensitization. Treatment given: therapeutic diphenylcyclopropenone sensitization with weekly scalp DPC. TCRdb called the RACE reads again in MiXCR, with one record for every CDR3 protein. The sample comprises 85,000 to 95,000 distinct CDR3 sequences, approximately 11% of which are singletons, and roughly 2.2% rests with the top ten. The specimen was whole blood, collected in connection with sensitization to the hapten diphenylcyclopropenone (DPC). The origin of the receptors is a man in his forties or fifties with alopecia areata. Some clones in this sample may be carry-over from other donors' samples.

The rearrangement joins TRBV9 to TRBJ2-1; D gene ambiguous. The CDR3 has 14 amino acids. V was pared by 1 base and J by 6 bases, with 11 bases between. Germline V gene data show CDR1 as SGDLS and CDR2 as YYNGEE. CDR3 in DNA: TGTGCCAGCAGCGTAAAGGCAGGTGGCAATGAGCAGTTCTTC. It translates to CASSVKAGGNEQFF.

V gene TRBV6-2 or TRBV6-3 combines with J gene TRBJ2-5; D unresolved. V lost 7 bases, J lost 3 bases, and 12 bases lay in between. There are 13 residues in the CDR3. CDR1 MNHEY and CDR2 SVGEGT come from the germline V gene. DNA of the CDR3: TGTGCCAGCAAACCAGACTCGAAAGAGACCCAGTACTTC. It codes for CASKPDSKETQYF.

The genes are TRBV20-1 and TRBJ2-7; 12 nucleotides agree with TRBD2. CDR3 length equals 16 residues. CDR1 is DFQATT and CDR2 is SNEGSKA in the germline V gene (reference sequence). The junction had 10 bases not matched to a gene; V was cut back by 5 bases and J by 2 bases. The CDR3 sequence: CSAESLAGGPPYEQYF. Here the CDR3 DNA reads TGCAGTGCTGAATCACTAGCGGGAGGCCCCCCCTACGAGCAGTACTTC.

This clonotype has only a few counts. J is TRBJ1-1 and V is TRBV28; D is undetermined. Germline CDR1 reads MDHEN; CDR2 reads SYDVKM. The CDR3 has 12 residues. Trimming stripped 3 bases from V and 4 bases from J, with 6 bases between. The CDR3 reads CASSFAVTEAFF. The DNA of the CDR3 is TGTGCCAGCAGTTTCGCGGTCACTGAAGCTTTCTTT.

The rearrangement joins TRBV7-2 to TRBJ2-5; no clear D gene. The V gene's germline CDR1 is SGHTA and CDR2 FQGNSA. Deletions cut 1 base from V and 2 bases from J, with 14 bases between. The CDR3 contains 16 residues. CDR3 sequence: CASSLGIRVRQETQYF. CDR3 in DNA: TGTGCCAGCAGCTTAGGGATTAGGGTACGGCAAGAGACCCAGTACTTC.

This clonotype was seen a few times. V and J are TRBV9 and TRBJ1-3; D is perhaps TRBD1 (5 bases). Per the germline V gene, CDR1 is SGDLS and CDR2 is YYNGEE. Trimming stripped 5 bases from V and 4 bases from J, with 16 bases between. CDR3 length equals 15 residues. The CDR3 spells CASSPVGETGNTIYF. In DNA, the CDR3 is TGTGCCAGCAGTCCGGTGGGGGAGACAGGAAACACCATATATTTT.

V usage is TRBV4-1 and J usage is TRBJ1-5; D gene ambiguous. Trimming left V 3 bases short and J 2 bases short, with 11 bases between. Per germline, CDR1 MGHRA and CDR2 YSYEKL. The CDR3 runs to 15 residues. The CDR3 is CASSQGNLGNQPQHF. The CDR3 DNA reads TGCGCCAGCAGCCAGGGGAACTTAGGCAATCAGCCCCAGCATTTT.

This rearrangement joins TRBV20-1 to TRBJ2-3; TRBD2 is a possible D gene (6 bases). V was clipped by 0 bases and J by 1 base, with 8 bases between them. CDR1 is DFQATT and CDR2 is SNEGSKA in the germline V gene (reference sequence). This CDR3 is built from 14 residues. The CDR3 region has the DNA TGCAGTGCTAGAGATGCTAGCGGCACAGATACGCAGTATTTT. Amino acid sequence: CSARDASGTDTQYF.

This clonotype has only a few counts. The chain uses TRBV29-1 and TRBJ2-2, with TRBD2 matching over 13 bases. The CDR3 contains 16 residues. Germline CDR1 and CDR2: SQVTM and ANQGSEA. The J segment lost 0 bases and the V segment lost 7 bases, leaving 5 bases of the junction unmatched. The CDR3 is CSAGGTSGTNTGELFF. CDR3 nucleotide sequence: TGCAGCGCTGGGGGGACTAGCGGGACGAACACCGGGGAGCTGTTTTTT.

This clonotype was seen a few times. V and J are TRBV7-2 and TRBJ2-1, with 7 bases aligning to TRBD1. From germline, CDR1 is SGHTA and CDR2 FQGNSA. CDR3 length: 15 residues. Trimming removed 2 bases from V and 6 bases from J; junction bases left unmatched: 7. CDR3 loop: CASSLKGALFNEQFF. The CDR3 DNA reads TGTGCCAGCAGCTTAAAGGGGGCTCTTTTCAATGAGCAGTTCTTC.

This rearrangement joins TRBV7-9 to TRBJ2-1; the match to TRBD2 covers 7 bases. V lost 1 base and J lost 14; bases outside the gene matches: 2. CDR1 and CDR2 (germline): SEHNR, FQNEAQ (reference sequence). The CDR3 covers 11 residues. As DNA, the CDR3 is TGTGCCAGCAGCTTAGGGCGGGAGAAGTTCTTC. The encoded protein is CASSLGREKFF.

This rearrangement joins TRBV12-3 or TRBV12-4 to TRBJ1-5; 7 nucleotides match TRBD1. V shed 5 bases, J shed 0 bases, and the junction held 10 bases outside the gene matches. This CDR3 comprises 17 residues. The DNA of the CDR3 is TGTGCCAGCAGTCCCGCTGGGGGACAGAATAGCAATCAGCCCCAGCATTTT. Its translation is CASSPAGGQNSNQPQHF.

This clonotype was recorded at least ten times. V is TRBV28 and J is TRBJ2-5; 9 nucleotides align to TRBD1. The CDR3 spans 14 residues. Germline V gene sequence: CDR1 MDHEN, CDR2 SYDVKM. V gave up 10 bases and J gave up 4 bases; unmatched junction bases: 10. For the CDR3, the DNA is TGTGCCACCTCTCCCGGGACAGGGCGAGAGACCCAGTACTTC. Translating it yields CATSPGTGRETQYF.

The chain has TRBV5-5 and TRBJ1-3; D remains ambiguous. CDR3 length: 15 amino acids. The germline V gene encodes CDR1 SGHKS and CDR2 YYEKEE (reference sequence). Trimming cost V 4 bases and J 0 bases, with 11 bases left between them. CDR3 protein: CASSTDTYSGNTIYF. The CDR3 coding sequence is TGTGCCAGCAGCACCGACACATACTCTGGAAACACCATATATTTT.

CDR3 DNA: TGTGCCAGCAGCTTCAGGGGGCAGGCAGATACGCAGTATTTT. It specifies CASSFRGQADTQYF. The V gene is TRBV7-9, the J gene TRBJ2-3; 8 positions match TRBD1. This CDR3 has 14 amino acids. Germline CDR1 is SEHNR and CDR2 is FQNEAQ (reference sequence). With V trimmed by 3 bases and J by 4 bases, 3 bases remained unmatched.